This T cell receptor (beta chain) was documented in a study of T-cell reconstitution after alpha-beta-depleted transplantation in children. Unique molecular identifiers were used in preparing the TCRbeta library. TCRdb re-called the PCR reads through MiXCR, storing one row per CDR3 protein. This table holds 700,000 to 950,000 distinct CDR3 sequences, approximately 15% found once. Germline V gene data show CDR1 as WNHNN and CDR2 as SYGVQD (reference sequence). The length of the CDR3 is 14 residues. V gave up 8 bases and J gave up 0 bases; unmatched junction bases: 4. In regard to this clonotype: What it binds is not known.

General study findings and limits: In patients about two months after transplant, alpha-beta T cells reportedly arose from several hundred expanded graft clones. For some patients, TCRbeta diversity was high at day 60 because of recipient T cells and thymic progenitors that survived. Newly produced T cells mostly provided counts and TCRbeta diversity after one year, as hyperexpanded clones declined.

Sequenced here: PBMCs, mostly from graft donor cells, sampled 360 days after TCRalphabeta/CD19-depleted stem cell transplant. The rearrangement links TRBV10-1 to TRBJ2-3, with 8 nucleotides matching TRBD1. The receptor was isolated from a male patient under 18 who had a stem cell transplant for acute lymphoblastic leukemia, so the T cells may come from the graft donor. The CDR3 DNA follows: TGCGCCAGCGGGGACAGGACAAGCACAGATACGCAGTATTTT. Its translation: CASGDRTSTDTQYF.